A single sample gave rise to the 17 T cell receptor beta chains below, sequenced in a study of shared clonotypes between healthy human individuals. Produced via immunoSEQ multiplex PCR; TCRdb's table is partial and in-frame only. The sample consists of over 850,000 clones, about 84% of them appearing once. The sample was memory CD4+ T cells from PBMCs. The subset denotes: CD45RA-negative fraction. The receptors shown here come from a young man in good health. Some clones in this sample may be carry-over from other donors' samples.

This chain connects TRBV2 to TRBJ2-5, with 15 bases that match TRBD2. V shed 6 bases and J 2 bases; nucleotides not matched to a gene: 4. CDR3 length equals 16 residues. CDR1 and CDR2 (germline): SNHLY, FYNNEI. CDR3 protein: CASSPGLAGGQETQYF. The CDR3 DNA follows: TGTGCCAGCAGCCCCGGACTAGCGGGAGGGCAAGAGACCCAGTACTTC.

The gene calls are TRBV7-8 and TRBJ2-7; D remains ambiguous. Trimming left V 1 base short and J 4 bases short, with 14 bases between. This CDR3 is 15 amino acids long. Germline values: CDR1 SGHVS, CDR2 FQNEAQ. CDR3 protein: CASSLEPTVWYEQYF. Here the CDR3 DNA reads TGTGCCAGCAGCTTAGAGCCAACTGTATGGTACGAGCAGTACTTC.

The table lists this clone with a few counts. Here the CDR3 DNA reads TGTGCCAGCGTCTTTCAGGGGGGTGAAGCTTTCTTT. This gives the protein CASVFQGGEAFF. V gene TRBV11-2 combines with J gene TRBJ1-1, with 7 nucleotides matching TRBD1. There are 12 residues in the CDR3. The ends lost 8 bases at V and 7 bases at J; junction bases unmatched: 7. Germline V gene sequence: CDR1 SGHAT, CDR2 FQNNGV.

The V and J genes are TRBV27 and TRBJ2-3; D is possibly TRBD2 (6 bases). V gave up 6 bases and J gave up 4 bases, with 14 bases separating them. The CDR3 is 14 amino acids. Germline CDR1 is MNHEY and CDR2 is SMNVEV (reference sequence). The CDR3 spells CASSLRVAADTQYF. CDR3 DNA: TGTGCCAGCAGCCTACGAGTAGCGGCAGATACGCAGTATTTT.

As for this clone: Other DNA variants within this sample encode the same CDR3. The V gene is TRBV5-1, the J gene TRBJ2-3, with TRBD2 identical over 13 bases. The V and J ends lost 0 bases and 1 base, in that order; junction bases with no gene match: 2. The V gene's germline CDR1 is SGHRS and CDR2 YFSETQ. CDR3 length equals 17 residues. The CDR3 loop reads CASSLGLAGGGTDTQYF. CDR3 in DNA: TGCGCCAGCAGCTTGGGACTAGCGGGAGGTGGCACAGATACGCAGTATTTT.

In its sample, this clone was seen once. The genes are TRBV5-1 and TRBJ2-1; D gene ambiguous. The V end was cut by 2 bases, the J end by 0 bases, with 12 bases between. CDR1 is SGHRS and CDR2 is YFSETQ in the germline V gene. The CDR3 has 16 amino acids. CDR3 region: CASSLAPESSYNEQFF. CDR3 nucleotides: TGCGCCAGCAGCTTAGCTCCGGAAAGCTCCTACAATGAGCAGTTCTTC.

The chain is built from TRBV7-2 and TRBJ2-3; 8 bases are a match to TRBD2. Trimming removed 5 bases from V and 2 bases from J; junction bases left unmatched: 6. CDR1 and CDR2 (germline): SGHTA, FQGNSA. The CDR3 extends over 15 amino acids. CDR3 DNA: TGTGCCAGCAGCCAACTAGCGGATACCACAGATACGCAGTATTTT. Amino acids: CASSQLADTTDTQYF.

CDR3 sequence reads: CASSPRHSLDRGRSQETQYF. CDR3 sequence (DNA): TGTGCCAGCAGCCCGAGACATAGTCTGGACAGGGGTCGTAGCCAAGAGACCCAGTACTTC. J is TRBJ2-5 and V is TRBV5-4, with TRBD1 matching 9 bases. Losses at the gene ends were 4 bases for V and 1 base for J; bases not matched to a gene: 20. Germline V gene lookup returns CDR1 SGHNT and CDR2 YYREEE (reference sequence). The CDR3 extends over 20 amino acids.

The DNA for the CDR3 is TGTGCCAGCAGCCTCTGGGGGGACACAGATACGCAGTATTTT. Amino acids: CASSLWGDTDTQYF. The chain employs TRBV7-6 and TRBJ2-3, with D possibly matching TRBD2 (6 bases). Germline V gene lookup returns CDR1 SGHVS and CDR2 FNYEAQ. V dropped 5 bases and J dropped 2 bases, with 11 bases sitting between them. The CDR3 is made up of 14 amino acids.

This clone is a singleton in its sample. Germline is not matched at one junction end, which may reflect a read error. V is TRBV27 and J is TRBJ2-7; possibly TRBD1 for D (5 bases). CDR3 size: 14 residues. CDR1 is MNHEY, CDR2 SMNVEV, per germline (reference sequence). The CDR3 reads CASKRVGQSYEQYF. The CDR3 nucleotides read TGTGCCAGCAAGAGAGTCGGACAAAGCTACGAGCAGTACTTT.

This sequence joins TRBV5-1 and TRBJ2-7, with D perhaps TRBD2 (5 bases). The CDR3 totals 12 residues. V lost 6 bases, J lost 6 bases, and 13 bases lay in between. The germline CDR1 and CDR2 sequences are SGHRS and YFSETQ. The CDR3 protein is CASTGRPGEQYF. The CDR3 DNA is TGCGCCAGCACTGGGAGACCCGGCGAGCAGTACTTC.

This clone was counted between two and nine times. The chain combines TRBV4-1 with TRBJ2-3; 11 bases are a match to TRBD2. The V gene end was trimmed by 6 bases and the J gene end by 4 bases; junction bases not matched to a gene: 9. CDR1 and CDR2 from the germline V gene are MGHRA and YSYEKL. This CDR3 spans 16 amino acids. CDR3 sequence reads: CASSRIAGGKSDTQYF. The CDR3 nucleotides read TGCGCCAGCAGTCGAATAGCGGGAGGGAAATCAGATACGCAGTATTTT.

The table lists this clone with many counts. The junction and the germline gene differ at one end; a read error may be behind it. The chain couples TRBV30 to TRBJ1-1; the D is unclear. The length of the CDR3 is 13 residues. Germline V CDR1 and CDR2: GTSNPN, SVGIG (reference sequence). CDR3 in amino acids: CAWSDTWNTEAFF. The CDR3 nucleotides read TGTGCCTGGAGTGACACGTGGAACACTGAGGCTTTCTTT. Variable domain in full (rest from reference TRBV30 and TRBJ1-1): SQTIHQWPATLVQPVGSPLSLECTVEGTSNPNLYWYRQAAGRGLQLLFYSVGIGQISSEVPQNLSASRPQDRQFILSSKKLLLSDSGFYLCAWSDTWNTEAFFGQGTRLTVV.

The chain carries TRBV7-8 and TRBJ1-2; 8 bases fit TRBD1. J gave up 2 bases and V 5 bases, and 10 bases lay outside the gene matches. The germline gives CDR1 SGHVS, CDR2 FQNEAQ. CDR3 length: 16 amino acids. The chain's CDR3 is CASSPRGRGLNYGYTF. In DNA, the CDR3 is TGTGCCAGCAGCCCGAGGGGCAGGGGGCTAAACTATGGCTACACCTTC.

This chain links TRBV4-1 with TRBJ2-7; 8 positions match TRBD1. Germline V lookup: CDR1 MGHRA, CDR2 YSYEKL. This CDR3 comprises 16 residues. Losses at the gene ends were 0 bases for V and 2 bases for J; bases not matched to a gene: 6. CDR3 DNA: TGCGCCAGCAGCCAAGAGGTGACAGGGGCTACCTACGAGCAGTACTTC. This sequence encodes CASSQEVTGATYEQYF.

V and J are TRBV30 and TRBJ1-2, with D hard to call. Germline lookup yields CDR1 GTSNPN and CDR2 SVGIG (reference sequence). The V and J ends lost 4 bases and 1 base respectively, with 7 bases between them. The CDR3 contains 12 residues. Here the CDR3 reads CAWTERNYGYTF. CDR3 nucleotides: TGTGCCTGGACGGAGCGTAACTATGGCTACACCTTC.

The chain recombines TRBV29-1 with TRBJ2-7; 14 bases map to TRBD2. This CDR3 comprises 15 residues. Germline CDR1 and CDR2: SQVTM and ANQGSEA. The junction had 1 base not matched to a gene; V was cut back by 3 bases and J by 0 bases. CDR3 DNA: TGCAGCGTTGAGGGGACTAGCGGGAGCTCCTACGAGCAGTACTTC. Translating it yields CSVEGTSGSSYEQYF.